These T cell receptor beta chains were read from a single sample in a study of T-cell memory formation after mild COVID-19. TCRdb analysed the 5' RACE reads with MiXCR anew, one entry per CDR3 protein. The data hold hundreds of thousands of distinct CDR3 sequences, with more than 15% observed a single time. Material for sequencing was PBMCs or a T cell subset sorted from them (not recorded which). The receptor set was obtained from a man aged 18 to 30 who had mild COVID-19 (a few samples of this study predate the infection). Cell type and time point are not known. Each CDR3 is given with its conserved first and last residue. The order of the fields is J gene, D gene, clone size, V gene, CDR3 DNA, CDR3 protein. D genes are given only for firm matches. A clone size is listed for some rows: how often the clone was seen (once, few, many), or a class if it is expanded.

J: TRBJ2-5; D: TRBD2; size: few; V: TRBV11-2; DNA: TGTGCCAGCAGCGAGGCAACTAGCGGGGGGGACCAAGAGACCCAGTACTTC; CDR3: CASSEATSGGDQETQYF
J: TRBJ2-5; D: TRBD2; size: .; V: TRBV4-1; DNA: TGCGCCAGCAGCCAAGGGGGGGGACACCAAGAGACCCAGTACTTC; CDR3: CASSQGGGHQETQYF
J: TRBJ1-5; D: .; size: .; V: TRBV28; DNA: TGTGCCAGCACTTTTCAGGGACTGCCCAATCAGCCCCAGCATTTT; CDR3: CASTFQGLPNQPQHF
J: TRBJ2-1; D: TRBD2; size: .; V: TRBV7-2; DNA: TGTGCCAGCAGCCAGGGACTAGCGGTCTACAATGAGCAGTTCTTC; CDR3: CASSQGLAVYNEQFF
J: TRBJ1-1; D: .; size: .; V: TRBV18; DNA: TGTGCCAGCTCGCCACGATCGAACACTGAAGCTTTCTTT; CDR3: CASSPRSNTEAFF
J: TRBJ2-3; D: .; size: .; V: TRBV14; DNA: TGTGCCAGCAGCCCTACCGATCTACCCACAGATACGCAGTATTTT; CDR3: CASSPTDLPTDTQYF
J: TRBJ1-4; D: TRBD1; size: .; V: TRBV28; DNA: TGTGCCAGCAGTTCCGCCCACAGGGGTAATGAAAAACTGTTTTTT; CDR3: CASSSAHRGNEKLFF
J: TRBJ1-5; D: TRBD1; size: few; V: TRBV5-1; DNA: TGCGCCAGCAGCCCGGGGACAGTGAACAATCAGCCCCAGCATTTT; CDR3: CASSPGTVNNQPQHF
J: TRBJ1-5; D: .; size: many; V: TRBV15; DNA: TGTGCCACCAGCAGAGATCAGTTAGGGAGCCCCAATCAGCCCCAGCATTTT; CDR3: CATSRDQLGSPNQPQHF
J: TRBJ1-2; D: .; size: .; V: TRBV12-3/TRBV12-4; DNA: TGTGCCAGCAGTTTATGGGGGGCTGGCTACACCTTC; CDR3: CASSLWGAGYTF
J: TRBJ1-1; D: .; size: .; V: TRBV4-1; DNA: TGCGCCAGCAGCCAACGAACCCAATACGGGAAGTTCACTGAAGCTTTCTTT; CDR3: CASSQRTQYGKFTEAFF
J: TRBJ1-6; D: .; size: few; V: TRBV9; DNA: TGTGCCAGCACCCCGGGGCTGGAAAATTCACCCCTCCACTTT; CDR3: CASTPGLENSPLHF
J: TRBJ2-1; D: .; size: .; V: TRBV7-2; DNA: TGTGCCAGCACCTCGGACATGGGCAATGAGCAGTTCTTC; CDR3: CASTSDMGNEQFF
J: TRBJ2-4; D: TRBD1; size: few; V: TRBV6-1; DNA: TGTGCCAGCAGTAAACCTACCGGGACAGGGTTTGAAGACATTCAGTACTTC; CDR3: CASSKPTGTGFEDIQYF
J: TRBJ2-5; D: .; size: .; V: TRBV7-8; DNA: TGTGCCAGCAGTTTTCAAACCTTGGGGGGCAAAGAGACCCAGTACTTC; CDR3: CASSFQTLGGKETQYF
J: TRBJ2-5; D: .; size: .; V: TRBV29-1; DNA: TGCAGCGGCCTCGGGACGGGTTGGGAGACCCAGTACTTC; CDR3: CSGLGTGWETQYF
J: TRBJ2-2; D: TRBD1; size: .; V: TRBV5-1; DNA: TGCGCCAGCAGCTACGACAGGGCCGGGGAGCTGTTTTTT; CDR3: CASSYDRAGELFF
J: TRBJ2-4; D: TRBD1; size: .; V: TRBV12-3/TRBV12-4; DNA: TGTGCCAGCAGTTTAGGAGGGGGCAGGAACATTCAGTACTTC; CDR3: CASSLGGGRNIQYF
J: TRBJ1-5; D: TRBD1; size: .; V: TRBV20-1; DNA: TGCAGTGCTAGAGGAGGGGGCGAGCAGCCCCAGCATTTT; CDR3: CSARGGGEQPQHF
J: TRBJ2-1; D: .; size: .; V: TRBV12-3/TRBV12-4; DNA: TGTGCCAGCAGTCCCGAGGGGGGAGCGAATGAGCAGTTCTTC; CDR3: CASSPEGGANEQFF
J: TRBJ2-1; D: TRBD1; size: .; V: TRBV12-3/TRBV12-4; DNA: TGTGCCAGCAGTACGGACAGGCCCCCGAATGAGCAGTTCTTC; CDR3: CASSTDRPPNEQFF
J: TRBJ2-2; D: .; size: .; V: TRBV4-2; DNA: TGTGCCAGCAGCCCGGTAGGAGAGCGGAACACCGGGGAGCTGTTTTTT; CDR3: CASSPVGERNTGELFF
J: TRBJ2-5; D: .; size: few; V: TRBV28; DNA: TGTGCCAGCAGTTTAGGCATGGCCCAAGAGACCCAGTACTTC; CDR3: CASSLGMAQETQYF
J: TRBJ2-1; D: .; size: .; V: TRBV7-8; DNA: TGTGCCAGCAGCTTATCCACGGGTTTGGGCAATGAGCAGTTCTTC; CDR3: CASSLSTGLGNEQFF
J: TRBJ2-3; D: TRBD2; size: many; V: TRBV7-6; DNA: TGTGCCAGCAGCCCTTTAGCGGGGGGGCCATCGGTAGATACGCAGTATTTT; CDR3: CASSPLAGGPSVDTQYF
J: TRBJ2-2; D: .; size: .; V: TRBV6-5; DNA: TGTGCCAGCAGATACTCGAACACCGGGGAGCTGTTTTTT; CDR3: CASRYSNTGELFF
J: TRBJ2-1; D: TRBD2; size: .; V: TRBV11-2; DNA: TGTGCCAGCAGCGAGCGGGACCCGAGCGGTGAGCAGTTCTTC; CDR3: CASSERDPSGEQFF
J: TRBJ2-1; D: .; size: many; V: TRBV4-1; DNA: TGCGCCAGCAGCCGGGGATTGGTAGGAGGGGACGATGAGCAGTTCTTC; CDR3: CASSRGLVGGDDEQFF
J: TRBJ2-1; D: TRBD2; size: many; V: TRBV5-1; DNA: TGCGCCAGCAGCACTCAGAGCGGGGGGGACAATGAGCAGTTCTTC; CDR3: CASSTQSGGDNEQFF
J: TRBJ1-2; D: .; size: .; V: TRBV6-2/TRBV6-3; DNA: TGTGCCAGCAGTTTCTTCTTCGGAGCGAGATACTACACCTTC; CDR3: CASSFFFGARYYTF
J: TRBJ2-7; D: .; size: .; V: TRBV6-5; DNA: TGTGCCAGCAGCCGATCCTACGAGCAGTACTTC; CDR3: CASSRSYEQYF
J: TRBJ2-1; D: .; size: few; V: TRBV7-9; DNA: TGTGCCAGCAGCTTAGATGAGCAGTTCTTC; CDR3: CASSLDEQFF
J: TRBJ1-5; D: .; size: many; V: TRBV5-4; DNA: TGTGCCAGCAGCGAGGACGGTAATCAGCCCCAGCATTTT; CDR3: CASSEDGNQPQHF
J: TRBJ1-2; D: .; size: few; V: TRBV4-1; DNA: TGCGCCAGCAGCCAAGATCTCCCCGGGGGCACCGGCTACACCTTC; CDR3: CASSQDLPGGTGYTF
J: TRBJ1-5; D: .; size: few; V: TRBV6-5; DNA: TGTGCCAGCAGTTACGCGTACGATCAGCCCCAGCATTTT; CDR3: CASSYAYDQPQHF
J: TRBJ2-5; D: .; size: .; V: TRBV6-5; DNA: TGTGCCAGCAGTTACTCGAGATCTCCGGGGACCCAGTACTTC; CDR3: CASSYSRSPGTQYF
J: TRBJ2-3; D: .; size: .; V: TRBV27; DNA: TGTGCCGCCTCCGTGGGGGGTTTAGGTACGCAGTATTTT; CDR3: CAASVGGLGTQYF
J: TRBJ1-2; D: TRBD1; size: .; V: TRBV5-1; DNA: TGCGCCAGCAGCCAGGGGGGATTTTATGGCTACACCTTC; CDR3: CASSQGGFYGYTF